The sequence of this T cell receptor beta chain was determined in a study of metastatic and nonmetastatic thyroid tumors. Study overall: Across blood and tumor or nodule tissue, repertoires from malignant and benign thyroid patients were compared with one another.

V was trimmed by 2 bases and J by 2 bases, leaving 6 bases between them. In germline, CDR1 is MNHEY, CDR2 SMNVEV (reference sequence). The CDR3 totals 13 residues. Original methodology: Clinicopathological groups of papillary thyroid cancer showed CDR3 differences that were used to build a distant-metastasis classifier. With MiXCR, TCRdb called clones anew from the PCR reads. None of the V and J calls come from the authors' own analysis; TCRdb made them. The sample includes roughly 18,000 clones, roughly 27% of them seen just once. This clone was detected a few times. Thyroid surgery had not been preceded by any treatment in any patient.

V and J are TRBV27 and TRBJ1-1; no reliable D call. Sequenced material: tumor tissue. This clonotype was sampled from a male donor with papillary thyroid cancer or a benign thyroid nodule (not recorded which). Some clones in this sample may be carry-over from other donors' samples. The CDR3 coding sequence is TGTGCCAGCAGTTTACGGCCCAACACTGAAGCTTTCTTT. Its translation is CASSLRPNTEAFF.